The entry below describes one T cell receptor beta chain. What it binds is unknown. TCRdb itself ran the 5' RACE reads through MiXCR, one entry per CDR3 protein. The table shows some 1,600,000 distinct CDR3 sequences, with more than 30% occurring only once. CDR1 LGHDT and CDR2 YNNKEL come from the germline V gene (reference sequence). Trimming took off 0 bases at V and 11 bases at J, with 16 bases between the two ends. CDR3 length equals 14 residues. This entry comes from a study of identical twins. Study-wide points: These conclusions were based on statistical analysis (cross-sectional, not following the same donors). Excess low generation probability was seen in twin-shared out-of-frame alpha sequences.

This chain uses TRBV3-1 with TRBJ2-5; weak D call: TRBD1 (5 bases). The specimen was cord blood. The clonotype was recovered from a newborn girl in good health. CDR3 sequence reads: CASSQDWKDNEQYF. Written as DNA, the CDR3 is TGTGCCAGCAGCCAAGATTGGAAGGACAATGAGCAGTACTTC.